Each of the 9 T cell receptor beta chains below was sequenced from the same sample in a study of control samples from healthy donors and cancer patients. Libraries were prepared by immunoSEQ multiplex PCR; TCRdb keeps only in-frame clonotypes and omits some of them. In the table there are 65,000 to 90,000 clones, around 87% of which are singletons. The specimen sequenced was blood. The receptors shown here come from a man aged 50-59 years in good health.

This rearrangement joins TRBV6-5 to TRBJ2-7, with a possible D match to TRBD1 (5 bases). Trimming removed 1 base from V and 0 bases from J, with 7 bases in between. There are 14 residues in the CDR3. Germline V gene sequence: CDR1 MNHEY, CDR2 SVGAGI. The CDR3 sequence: CASSYWGPSYEQYF. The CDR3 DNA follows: TGTGCCAGCAGTTACTGGGGCCCCTCCTACGAGCAGTACTTC.

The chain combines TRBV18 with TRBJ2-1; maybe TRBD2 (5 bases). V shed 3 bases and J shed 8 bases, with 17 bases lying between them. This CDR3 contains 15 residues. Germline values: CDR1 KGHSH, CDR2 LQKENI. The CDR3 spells CASSPGSGSRDEQFF. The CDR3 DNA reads TGTGCCAGCTCACCCGGGTCGGGGTCGAGAGATGAGCAGTTCTTC.

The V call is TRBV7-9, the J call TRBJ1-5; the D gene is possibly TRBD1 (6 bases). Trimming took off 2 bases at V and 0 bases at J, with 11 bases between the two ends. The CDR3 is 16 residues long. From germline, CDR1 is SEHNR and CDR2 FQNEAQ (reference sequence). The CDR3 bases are TGTGCCAGCAGCTTATACGGGGGCATTAGCAATCAGCCCCAGCATTTT. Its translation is CASSLYGGISNQPQHF.

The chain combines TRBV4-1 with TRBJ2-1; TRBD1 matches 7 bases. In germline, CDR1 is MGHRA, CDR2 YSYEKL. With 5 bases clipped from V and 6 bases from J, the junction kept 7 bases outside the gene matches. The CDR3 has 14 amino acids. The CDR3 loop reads CASSSRQGSNEQFF. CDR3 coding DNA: TGCGCCAGCAGCTCCAGACAGGGAAGCAATGAGCAGTTCTTC.

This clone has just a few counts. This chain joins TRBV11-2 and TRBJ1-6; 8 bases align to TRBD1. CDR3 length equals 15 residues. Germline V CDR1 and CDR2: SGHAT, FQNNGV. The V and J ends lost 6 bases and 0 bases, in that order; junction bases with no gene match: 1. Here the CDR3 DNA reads TGTGCCAGCAGAGGACAGGGCTCCTATAATTCACCCCTCCACTTT. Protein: CASRGQGSYNSPLHF.

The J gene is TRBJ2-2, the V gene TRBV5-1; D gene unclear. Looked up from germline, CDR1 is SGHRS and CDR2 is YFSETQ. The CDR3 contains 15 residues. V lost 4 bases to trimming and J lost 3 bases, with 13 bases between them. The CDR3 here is CASSPRAADTGELFF. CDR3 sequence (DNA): TGCGCCAGCAGCCCCCGGGCCGCGGACACCGGGGAGCTGTTTTTT.

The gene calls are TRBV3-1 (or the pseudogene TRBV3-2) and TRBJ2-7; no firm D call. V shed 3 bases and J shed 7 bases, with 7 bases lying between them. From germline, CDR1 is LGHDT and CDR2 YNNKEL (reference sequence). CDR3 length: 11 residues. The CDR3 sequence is CASSQSREQYF. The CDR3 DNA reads TGTGCCAGCAGCCAGAGCAGGGAGCAGTACTTC.

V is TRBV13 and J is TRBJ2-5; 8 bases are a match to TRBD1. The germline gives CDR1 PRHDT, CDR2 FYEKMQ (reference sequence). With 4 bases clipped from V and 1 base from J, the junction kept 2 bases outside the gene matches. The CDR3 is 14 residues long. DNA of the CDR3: TGTGCCAGCAGCTGGGACAGGAGCCAAGAGACCCAGTACTTC. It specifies CASSWDRSQETQYF.

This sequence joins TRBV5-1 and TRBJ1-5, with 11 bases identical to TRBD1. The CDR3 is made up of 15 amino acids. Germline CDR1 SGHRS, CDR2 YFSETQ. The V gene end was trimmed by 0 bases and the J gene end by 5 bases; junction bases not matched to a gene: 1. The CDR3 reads CASSLGGQGDQPQHF. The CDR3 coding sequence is TGCGCCAGCAGCTTGGGGGGACAGGGGGATCAGCCCCAGCATTTT.